This entry is about one T cell receptor (beta chain). The source of the sample is a study of blood T cell repertoires in COVID-19. Study-wide background: T cells, B-cell-depleted T cells, or PBMCs provided the cDNA or gDNA that served as material.

CDR3 length: 16 amino acids. The V and J ends lost 0 bases and 3 bases respectively, with 11 bases between them. The germline gives CDR1 MNHEY, CDR2 SVGEGT. Sequencing was performed with immunoSEQ multiplex PCR; in TCRdb, only in-frame clones are kept and a portion is missing. The top ten hold about 1.3% of the sample, which has some 110,000 clones, about 88% seen once. The sequenced sample was peripheral blood. The sequence came from a man aged 40-49 years with acute or convalescent COVID-19. The J gene is TRBJ1-4, the V gene TRBV6-2 or TRBV6-3; D might be TRBD1 (6 bases). The CDR3 sequence is CASSYSHREPNEKLFF. CDR3 DNA sequence: TGTGCCAGCAGTTACTCTCACAGGGAACCTAATGAAAAACTGTTTTTT.